Detailed here is one T cell receptor (beta chain). PCR amplification relied on 60 Vbeta primers (plus 13 Jbeta primers). The method was immunoSEQ multiplex PCR; TCRdb's version includes in-frame clones alone and lacks a portion of them. The top ten clones hold 2% to 2.5% of a sample with fewer than 200,000 clones, 70% to 80% of them seen once. The record originates from a study of cytomegalovirus exposure and HLA in healthy donors. Germline values: CDR1 SEHNR, CDR2 FQNEAQ (reference sequence). The CDR3 is 15 amino acids. The V and J ends lost 5 bases and 0 bases, in that order; junction bases with no gene match: 7.

The chain is built from TRBV7-9 and TRBJ2-7, with 7 positions matching TRBD1. Sample: PBMCs. The TCR sequence derives from a man between 40 and 49 years old in good health and CMV-seronegative. CDR3 region: CASSQQTGSSYEQYF. CDR3 sequence (DNA): TGTGCCAGCAGCCAGCAGACAGGGTCCTCCTACGAGCAGTACTTC.